This TCR beta chain was identified in a study of cytomegalovirus exposure and HLA in healthy donors. There were likely unrecorded immune exposures, though donors were nominally healthy when sampled. V dropped 2 bases and J dropped 4; count of bases not matched to a gene: 8. The CDR3 loop spans 16 amino acids. Germline CDR1 MNHNY, CDR2 SVGAGI (reference sequence). The PCR ran on 60 Vbeta and 13 Jbeta primers. Some clones are missing from TCRdb's copy, which holds only in-frame ones; the method was immunoSEQ multiplex PCR. Of 140,000 to 150,000 clones in the sample, approximately 70% are singletons; the top ten hold over 5%.

The receptor was derived from a woman in her sixties or seventies in good health and CMV-seronegative. The chain employs TRBV6-6 and TRBJ2-7; TRBD1 agrees at 10 bases. The sequenced sample consisted of PBMCs. The CDR3 nucleotides are TGTGCCAGCAGTTACCGGGACAGGGGACTTTTGTACGAGCAGTACTTC. As protein: CASSYRDRGLLYEQYF.